The clone carrying this T cell receptor (beta chain) has a handful of counts. The antigen is not known. These data come from a study of regulatory T cells in long-lasting Graves disease. CDR1 and CDR2 (germline): KGHDR, SFDVKD. V shed 3 bases, J shed 1 base, and the junction held 6 bases outside the gene matches. CDR3 length: 16 residues. Findings of the study overall: Not thyroid tissue but only peripheral blood was studied.

TCR beta libraries were built with iRepertoire HTBI primers and Arm-PCR of CDR3 regions. Authors' analysis steps: Some 57 TRBV and about 14 TRBJ segments were identified across samples. Each CDR3 protein is one row after TCRdb ran MiXCR on the multiplex PCR reads. The authors' filters were not applied to this entry. The table records under 450,000 distinct CDR3 sequences, about 11% of them present only once. Specified time point: newly diagnosed GD, antithyroid drugs for less than 3 months. From RNA extracted from PBMCs, the TCR library was made. Graves' disease was diagnosed by American Thyroid Association guidelines. These data were likewise used in another study, on T cells in Graves' hyperthyroidism and ophthalmopathy.

V and J are TRBV24-1 and TRBJ2-5, with 8 nucleotides matching TRBD1. This TCR derives from a woman under 30 with Graves disease. Sequencing was performed on peripheral blood mononuclear cells (PBMCs), taken at new diagnosis, from a patient treated with antithyroid drugs. The CDR3 nucleotides read TGTGCCACCAGTGATCCCACTACAGGGGGCCAAGAGACCCAGTACTTC. This codes for CATSDPTTGGQETQYF.